Reported below is one TCR beta chain. Its cognate antigen has yet to be identified. No per-base quality is available; no much larger clone lies one base away. Library preparation used the immunoSEQ multiplex PCR assay. As stored in TCRdb, this immuneACCESS dataset retains in-frame rearrangements with V and J assigned. A fraction of the clones does not appear; measured against another copy, unresolved V genes explain less than half of the discrepancy, and the remainder lacks a known reason. Across this sample there are approximately 50,000 clones, with 80% to 95% seen only once. The leading ten clones occupy approximately 0.61% of the sample. For CDR1 and CDR2, the germline V gene lists MNHNS and SASEGT. Ends trimmed: V by 10 bases, J by 8 bases; bases unmatched to a gene: 13. The CDR3 measures 14 amino acids from cysteine to phenylalanine. The entry retains the CDR3 DNA only, 42 bases that are in frame from base 1.

This entry belongs to a study of T cell changes during pregnancy in multiple sclerosis (dated by TCRdb to the late 2010s). Context from the whole study: Changes in the T cell repertoire over the course of pregnancy were examined in this study in women with multiple sclerosis.

Sequenced here: CD4+ T cells from peripheral blood mononuclear cells, sampled after pregnancy. The chain was built from TRBV6-1 and TRBJ2-1; the central 8 bases match TRBD2. This TCR came from a female donor in good health, enrolled as a control in a pregnancy study. The nucleotide sequence is given as TGTGCCACCAAGCCCTTAGCGGGGATCGATGAGCAGTTCTTC. Translated, this gives CATKPLAGIDEQFF.